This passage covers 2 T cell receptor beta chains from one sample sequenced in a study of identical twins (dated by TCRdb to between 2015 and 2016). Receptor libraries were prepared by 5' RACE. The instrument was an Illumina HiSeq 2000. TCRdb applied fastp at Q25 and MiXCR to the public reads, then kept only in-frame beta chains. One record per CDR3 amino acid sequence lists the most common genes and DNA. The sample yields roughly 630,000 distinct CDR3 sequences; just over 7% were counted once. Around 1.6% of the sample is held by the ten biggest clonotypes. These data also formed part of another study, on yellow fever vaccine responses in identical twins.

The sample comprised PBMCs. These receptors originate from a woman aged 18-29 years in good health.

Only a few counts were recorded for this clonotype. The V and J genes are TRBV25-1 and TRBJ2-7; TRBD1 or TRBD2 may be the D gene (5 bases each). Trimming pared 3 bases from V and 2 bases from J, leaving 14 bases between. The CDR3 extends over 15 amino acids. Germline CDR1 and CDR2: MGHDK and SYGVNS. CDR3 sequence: CASSERGVLAYEQYF. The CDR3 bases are TGTGCCAGCAGTGAGAGGGGCGTACTAGCCTACGAGCAGTACTTC.

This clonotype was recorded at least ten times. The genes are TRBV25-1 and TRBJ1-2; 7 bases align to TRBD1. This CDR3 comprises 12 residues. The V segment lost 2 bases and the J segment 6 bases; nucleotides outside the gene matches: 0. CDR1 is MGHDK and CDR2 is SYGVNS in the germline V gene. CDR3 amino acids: CASSETGDGYTF. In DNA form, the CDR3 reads TGTGCCAGCAGTGAAACAGGGGATGGCTACACCTTC.